What follows describes a single T cell receptor (beta chain). Its antigen specificity is not known. Base qualities are not provided; no much larger clone lies one nucleotide away. Receptor libraries were prepared by the immunoSEQ multiplex PCR assay. This is the immuneACCESS table as TCRdb keeps it, with only in-frame sequences that have V and J called. A part of the clones is gone; compared with another copy, unresolved V genes explain less than half, and the rest is unexplained. Within this sample are 110,000 or so clones, with just under 80% of them counted one time only. About 5% of the sample rests with the top ten. These data belong to a study of radiotherapy plus CTLA-4 blockade in lung cancer (dated by TCRdb to the late 2010s). Study-level background: Among the enrolled patients, approximately 18% had an objective response, and 31% reached disease control. Here is what the overall study found, with its caveats: TCR clones derived from tumors expanded in peripheral blood after treatment with radiotherapy and ipilimumab. The strongest predictors of response were reported to be early dynamic shifts in blood T cell clones along with a rise in serum interferon-beta following radiation.

The study tested focal radiation therapy combined with CTLA-4 blockade (ipilimumab) in patients with chemo-refractory metastatic non-small-cell lung cancer. CDR3 length: 12 amino acids, cysteine to phenylalanine. CDR3 DNA is the only sequence kept; it has 36 bases, read in frame from the first base. The junction carries 4 bases between V and J, which are trimmed by 1 base and 6 bases respectively. The germline V gene provides CDR1 SNHLY and CDR2 FYNNEI. The chain joins TRBV2 to TRBJ1-5, with the D gene call left open. This clonotype was sampled from a human donor with non-small cell lung cancer who had a partial response to radiotherapy plus ipilimumab. Specimen: peripheral blood, collected from a patient treated with radiotherapy plus ipilimumab. The DNA sequence is given as TGTGCCAGCAGTGAAGGGGCTCAGCCCCAGCATTTT. Its amino acids are CASSEGAQPQHF.